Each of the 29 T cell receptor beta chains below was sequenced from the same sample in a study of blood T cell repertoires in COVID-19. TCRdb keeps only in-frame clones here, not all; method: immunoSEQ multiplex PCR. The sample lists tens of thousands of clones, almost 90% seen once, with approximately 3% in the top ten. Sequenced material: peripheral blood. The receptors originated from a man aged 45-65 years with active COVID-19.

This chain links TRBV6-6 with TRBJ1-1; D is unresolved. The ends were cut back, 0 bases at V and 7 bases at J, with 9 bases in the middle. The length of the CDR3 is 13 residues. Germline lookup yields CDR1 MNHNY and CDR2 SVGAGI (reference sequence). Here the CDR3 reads CASSYSERIEAFF. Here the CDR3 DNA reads TGTGCCAGCAGTTACTCTGAGCGGATTGAAGCTTTCTTT.

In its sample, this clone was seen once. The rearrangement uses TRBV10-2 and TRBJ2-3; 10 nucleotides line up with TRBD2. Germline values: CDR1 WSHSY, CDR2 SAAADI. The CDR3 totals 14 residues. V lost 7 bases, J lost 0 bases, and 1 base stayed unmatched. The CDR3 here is CASTSGSSTDTQYF. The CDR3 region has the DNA TGCGCCAGCACTAGCGGGAGCAGCACAGATACGCAGTATTTT.

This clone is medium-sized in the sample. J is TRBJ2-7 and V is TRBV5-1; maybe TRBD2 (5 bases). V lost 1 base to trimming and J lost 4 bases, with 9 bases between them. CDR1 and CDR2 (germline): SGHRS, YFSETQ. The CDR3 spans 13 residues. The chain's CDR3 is CASSLSGNYEQYF. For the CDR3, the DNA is TGCGCCAGCAGCTTGAGCGGTAATTACGAGCAGTACTTC.

Here the CDR3 reads CASGLGSAGSTDTQYF. The DNA of the CDR3 is TGTGCTAGTGGTTTGGGGTCAGCGGGCAGCACAGATACGCAGTATTTT. The chain links TRBV12-5 to TRBJ2-3, with D possibly being TRBD2 (6 bases). The CDR3 has 16 amino acids. Germline V lookup: CDR1 LGHNT, CDR2 FRNRAP. Trimming left V 1 base short and J 0 bases short, with 11 bases between.

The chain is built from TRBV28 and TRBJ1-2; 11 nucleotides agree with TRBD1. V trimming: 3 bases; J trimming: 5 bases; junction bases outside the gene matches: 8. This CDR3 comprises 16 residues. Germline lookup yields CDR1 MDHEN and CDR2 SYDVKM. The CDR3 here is CASSFTGQGGLYGYTF. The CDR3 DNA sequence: TGTGCCAGCAGTTTCACGGGACAGGGGGGTTTATATGGCTACACCTTC.

This chain's CDR3 is CASSPSDRQNTEAFF. The DNA for the CDR3 is TGTGCCAGCAGCCCGTCGGACAGACAGAACACTGAAGCTTTCTTT. V is TRBV11-2 and J is TRBJ1-1, with D perhaps TRBD1 (6 bases). Germline CDR1 is SGHAT and CDR2 is FQNNGV. V was clipped by 5 bases and J by 1 base, with 14 bases between them. The CDR3 length is 15 residues.

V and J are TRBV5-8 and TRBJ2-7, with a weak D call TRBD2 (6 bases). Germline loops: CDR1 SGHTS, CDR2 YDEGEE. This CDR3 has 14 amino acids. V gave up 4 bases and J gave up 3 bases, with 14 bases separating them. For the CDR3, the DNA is TGTGCCAGCAGCGCCGAGGAGGGTCGCTACGAGCAGTACTTC. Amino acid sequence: CASSAEEGRYEQYF. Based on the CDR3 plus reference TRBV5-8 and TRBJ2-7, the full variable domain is EAGVTQSPTHLIKTRGQQATLRCSPISGHTSVYWYQQALGLGLQFLLWYDEGEERNRGNFPPRFSGRQFPNYSSELNVNALELEDSALYLCASSAEEGRYEQYFGPGTRLTVT.

CDR3 amino acids: CASSPPGQGINQPQHF. Here the CDR3 DNA reads TGTGCCAGCTCACCCCCGGGGCAGGGGATTAATCAGCCCCAGCATTTT. This chain joins TRBV18 and TRBJ1-5; TRBD1 might be the D (6 bases). CDR3 length: 16 amino acids. Germline V gene lookup returns CDR1 KGHSH and CDR2 LQKENI. Trimming stripped 3 bases from V and 4 bases from J, with 16 bases between.

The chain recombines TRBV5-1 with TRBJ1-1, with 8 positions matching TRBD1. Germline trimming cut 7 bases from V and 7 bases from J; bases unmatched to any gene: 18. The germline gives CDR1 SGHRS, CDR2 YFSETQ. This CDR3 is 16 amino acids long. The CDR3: CASSETPRDRSGEAFF. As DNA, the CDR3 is TGCGCCAGCTCCGAAACTCCCCGGGACAGGTCTGGTGAAGCTTTCTTT.

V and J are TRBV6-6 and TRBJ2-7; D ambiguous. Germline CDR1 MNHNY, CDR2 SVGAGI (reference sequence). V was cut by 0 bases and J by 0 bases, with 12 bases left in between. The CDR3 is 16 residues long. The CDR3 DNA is TGTGCCAGCAGTTACTCGAGGCGGTTCAGCTCCTACGAGCAGTACTTC. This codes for CASSYSRRFSSYEQYF.

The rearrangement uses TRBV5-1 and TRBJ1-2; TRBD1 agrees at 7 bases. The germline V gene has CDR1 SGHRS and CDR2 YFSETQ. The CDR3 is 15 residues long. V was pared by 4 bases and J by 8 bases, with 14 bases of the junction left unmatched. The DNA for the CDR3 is TGCGCCAGCAGCGGCAGACAGGGTTTTGCCCCGGGCTACACCTTC. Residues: CASSGRQGFAPGYTF.

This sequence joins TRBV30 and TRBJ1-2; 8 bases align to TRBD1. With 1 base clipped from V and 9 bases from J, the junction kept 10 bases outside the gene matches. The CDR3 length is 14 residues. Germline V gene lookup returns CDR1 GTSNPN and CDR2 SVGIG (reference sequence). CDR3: CAWSAQGAGTSYTF. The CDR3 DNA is TGTGCCTGGAGTGCCCAGGGGGCTGGGACTAGCTACACCTTC.

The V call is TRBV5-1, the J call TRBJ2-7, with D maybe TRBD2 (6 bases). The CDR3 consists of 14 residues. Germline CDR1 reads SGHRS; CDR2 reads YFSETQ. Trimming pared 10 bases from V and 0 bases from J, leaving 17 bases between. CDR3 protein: CASRVEGSSYEQYF. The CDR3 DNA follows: TGCGCCTCAAGAGTGGAGGGGAGCTCCTACGAGCAGTACTTC.

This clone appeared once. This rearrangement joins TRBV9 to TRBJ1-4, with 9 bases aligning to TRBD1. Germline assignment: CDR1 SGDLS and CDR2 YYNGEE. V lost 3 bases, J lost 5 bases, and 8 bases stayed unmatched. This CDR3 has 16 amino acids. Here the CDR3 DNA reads TGTGCCAGCAGCGCGGACACAGGGGGCGGCAATGAAAAACTGTTTTTT. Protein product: CASSADTGGGNEKLFF.

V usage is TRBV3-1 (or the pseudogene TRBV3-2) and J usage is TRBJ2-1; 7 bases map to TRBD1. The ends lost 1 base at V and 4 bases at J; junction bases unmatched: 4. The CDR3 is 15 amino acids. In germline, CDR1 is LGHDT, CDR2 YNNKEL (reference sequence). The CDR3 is CASSQAGTVYNEQFF. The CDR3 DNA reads TGTGCCAGCAGCCAAGCCGGGACAGTATACAATGAGCAGTTCTTC.

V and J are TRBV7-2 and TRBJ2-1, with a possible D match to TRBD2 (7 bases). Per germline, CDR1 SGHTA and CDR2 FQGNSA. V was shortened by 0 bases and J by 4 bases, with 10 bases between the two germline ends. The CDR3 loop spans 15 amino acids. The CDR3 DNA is TGTGCCAGCAGCTTAGCGGGGGGGCCATACAATGAGCAGTTCTTC. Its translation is CASSLAGGPYNEQFF.

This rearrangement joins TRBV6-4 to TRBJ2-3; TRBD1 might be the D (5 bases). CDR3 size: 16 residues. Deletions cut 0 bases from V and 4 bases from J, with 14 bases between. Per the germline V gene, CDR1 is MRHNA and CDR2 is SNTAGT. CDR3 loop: CASSDSDGAGSDTQYF. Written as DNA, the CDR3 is TGTGCCAGCAGTGACTCAGATGGGGCAGGCTCAGATACGCAGTATTTT.

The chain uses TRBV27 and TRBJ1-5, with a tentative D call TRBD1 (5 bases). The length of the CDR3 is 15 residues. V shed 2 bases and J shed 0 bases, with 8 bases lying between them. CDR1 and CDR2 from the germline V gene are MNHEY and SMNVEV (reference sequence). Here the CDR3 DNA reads TGTGCCAGCAGTTTAGGGGGGTATAGCAATCAGCCCCAGCATTTT. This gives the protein CASSLGGYSNQPQHF.

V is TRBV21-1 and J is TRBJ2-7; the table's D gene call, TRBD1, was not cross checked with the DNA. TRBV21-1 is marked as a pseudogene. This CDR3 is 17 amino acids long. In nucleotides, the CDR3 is TGTGCCAGCAGCTGGATACGGAGGACAGGGGGGATCTACGAGCAGTACTTC. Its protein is CASSWIRRTGGIYEQYF.

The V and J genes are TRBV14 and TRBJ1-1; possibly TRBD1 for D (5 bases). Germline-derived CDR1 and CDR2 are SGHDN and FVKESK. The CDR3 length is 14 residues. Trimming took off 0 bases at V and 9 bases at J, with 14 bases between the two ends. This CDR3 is CASSQDRASGKAFF. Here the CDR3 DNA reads TGTGCCAGCAGCCAAGATAGGGCGTCAGGGAAAGCTTTCTTT.

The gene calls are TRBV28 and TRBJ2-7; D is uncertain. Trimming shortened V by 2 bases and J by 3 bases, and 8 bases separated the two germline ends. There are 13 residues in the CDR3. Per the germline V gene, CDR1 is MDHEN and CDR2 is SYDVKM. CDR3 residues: CASSLNSVYEQYF. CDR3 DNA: TGTGCCAGCAGTTTAAACTCTGTCTACGAGCAGTACTTC.

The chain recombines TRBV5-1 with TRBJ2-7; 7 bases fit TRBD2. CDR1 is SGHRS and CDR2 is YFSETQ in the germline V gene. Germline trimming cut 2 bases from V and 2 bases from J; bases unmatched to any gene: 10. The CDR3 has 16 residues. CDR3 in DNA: TGCGCCAGCAGCTTCTCGGGGGGAATAATAACCTACGAGCAGTACTTC. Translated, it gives CASSFSGGIITYEQYF.

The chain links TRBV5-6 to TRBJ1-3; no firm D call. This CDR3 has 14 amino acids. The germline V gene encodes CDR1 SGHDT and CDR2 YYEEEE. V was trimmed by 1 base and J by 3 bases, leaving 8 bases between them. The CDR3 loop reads CASSLRGRGNTIYF. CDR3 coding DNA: TGTGCCAGCAGCTTGCGGGGTCGTGGAAACACCATATATTTT.

CDR3 residues: CASSRDRGQYEQYF. The CDR3 bases are TGTGCCAGCAGCCGGGACAGGGGGCAATACGAGCAGTACTTC. The chain carries TRBV7-2 and TRBJ2-7; 12 nucleotides match TRBD1. J lost 4 bases, V lost 5 bases, and 3 bases had no gene match. The CDR3 covers 14 residues. Germline CDR1 and CDR2: SGHTA and FQGNSA.

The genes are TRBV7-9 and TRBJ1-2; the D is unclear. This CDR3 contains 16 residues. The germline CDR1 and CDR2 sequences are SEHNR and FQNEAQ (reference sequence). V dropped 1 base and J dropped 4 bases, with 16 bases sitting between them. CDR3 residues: CASSLEGRLTSYGYTF. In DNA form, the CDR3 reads TGTGCCAGCAGCTTAGAAGGGCGTCTGACTAGCTATGGCTACACCTTC.

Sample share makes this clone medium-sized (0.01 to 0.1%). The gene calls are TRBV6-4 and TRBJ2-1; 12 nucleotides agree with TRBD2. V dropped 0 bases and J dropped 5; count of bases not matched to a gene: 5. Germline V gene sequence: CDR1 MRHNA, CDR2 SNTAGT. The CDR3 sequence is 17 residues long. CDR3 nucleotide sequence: TGTGCCAGCAGTGACTCGCCTAGCGGGGGGGGAAACAATGAGCAGTTCTTC. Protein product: CASSDSPSGGGNNEQFF.

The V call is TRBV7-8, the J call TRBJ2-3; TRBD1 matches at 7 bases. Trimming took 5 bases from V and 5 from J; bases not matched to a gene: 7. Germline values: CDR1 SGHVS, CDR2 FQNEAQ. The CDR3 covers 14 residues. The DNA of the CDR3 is TGTGCCAGCAGCCCTCGACAGGGCATAGATACGCAGTATTTT. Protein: CASSPRQGIDTQYF.

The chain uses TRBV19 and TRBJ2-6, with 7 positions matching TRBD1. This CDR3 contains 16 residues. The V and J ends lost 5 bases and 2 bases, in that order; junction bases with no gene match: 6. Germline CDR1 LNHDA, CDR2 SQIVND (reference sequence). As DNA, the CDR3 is TGTGCCAGTAGTCTAGGACAGGCCCCTGGGGCCAACGTCCTGACTTTC. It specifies CASSLGQAPGANVLTF.

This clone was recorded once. CDR3 in amino acids: CASSLTGSTDTQYF. The CDR3 region has the DNA TGTGCCAGTAGCTTGACAGGCTCTACAGATACGCAGTATTTT. The chain employs TRBV19 and TRBJ2-3; D perhaps matches TRBD1 (6 bases). Germline loops: CDR1 LNHDA, CDR2 SQIVND (reference sequence). V dropped 6 bases and J dropped 3 bases, with 13 bases sitting between them. The CDR3 is 14 amino acids.